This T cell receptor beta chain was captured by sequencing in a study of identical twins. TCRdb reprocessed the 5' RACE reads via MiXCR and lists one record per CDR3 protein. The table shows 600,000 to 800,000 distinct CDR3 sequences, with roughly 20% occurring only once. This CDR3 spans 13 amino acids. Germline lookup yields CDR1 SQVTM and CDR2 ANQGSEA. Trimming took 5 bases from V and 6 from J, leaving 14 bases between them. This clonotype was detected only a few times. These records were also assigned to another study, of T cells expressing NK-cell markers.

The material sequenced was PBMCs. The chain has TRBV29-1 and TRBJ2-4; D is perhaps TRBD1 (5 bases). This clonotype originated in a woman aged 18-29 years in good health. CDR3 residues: CSVFRQGVNIQYF. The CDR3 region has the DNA TGCAGCGTTTTTAGGCAGGGCGTAAACATTCAGTACTTC.